This TCR beta chain was captured in a study of shared clonotypes between healthy human individuals. This CDR3 is built from 14 residues. Trimming left V 0 bases short and J 4 bases short, with 7 bases between. Germline values: CDR1 SGDLS, CDR2 YYNGEE. A CD45RA-negative memory subset and a CD45RA+ naive subset were separated from the CD4+ cells. A remark on this clone: Its target is not known.

Study conclusions and caveats: In a few donors, about 5% of naive CD4 clonotypes appeared in common.

Here immunoSEQ multiplex PCR was the method, and the copy in TCRdb shows in-frame clones only, minus some. In the table there are a few million clones, about 92% of which are singletons. Specimen: naive CD4+ T cells from PBMCs. The subset is: CD45RA+ positively selected. This TCR derives from a man aged 18 to 35 in good health. Some clones in this sample may be carry-over from other donors' samples. The chain has TRBV9 and TRBJ2-2, with D unresolved. CDR3 protein: CASSVAPITGELFF. The CDR3 nucleotides are TGTGCCAGCAGCGTAGCTCCGATCACCGGGGAGCTGTTTTTT. The whole variable domain, filled in from reference TRBV9 and TRBJ2-2, reads DSGVTQTPKHLITATGQRVTLRCSPRSGDLSVYWYQQSLDQGLQFLIQYYNGEERAKGNILERFSAQQFPDLHSELNLSSLELGDSALYFCASSVAPITGELFFGEGSRLTVL.